This TCR beta chain comes out of a study of early T cells in non-severe SARS-CoV-2 infection. As for the study in general: Sequencing of unsorted whole blood was done on bulk RNA, leaving chains unpaired.

Separate cDNA molecules each had unique molecular identifiers attached to them. From the 5' RACE reads, TCRdb called clonotypes with MiXCR, one entry per CDR3 protein. The profile shows tens of thousands of distinct CDR3 sequences, roughly 16% of them singletons. With 4 bases removed from V and 5 bases from J, the gap between germline ends came to 16 bases. CDR1 and CDR2 (germline): KGHDR, SFDVKD. This CDR3 has 15 residues. This TCR derives from an adult who was a healthcare worker with PCR-confirmed SARS-CoV-2 infection or an uninfected control (not recorded which). The sample consisted of whole blood. V gene TRBV24-1 combines with J gene TRBJ1-1; unclear D gene. The CDR3 spells CATSETPEWETEAFF. The CDR3 coding sequence is TGTGCCACCAGTGAGACACCGGAATGGGAGACTGAAGCTTTCTTT.